The 4 T cell receptor beta chains below all came from one sample that was sequenced in a study of naive and memory T cell subsets. The beta constant-region primer was an equimolar mix of two oligonucleotides covering TRBC1 and TRBC2. Ligated cDNA was amplified by four rounds of PCR with nested alpha and beta constant-region primers and SP2. In TCRdb, the UMI-ligation and nested PCR reads were re-called with MiXCR into one record per CDR3 protein. The sample has some 110,000 distinct CDR3 sequences; 35% to 45% are singletons. Input material: central memory CD4+ T cells from blood. The receptor set was obtained from a human donor in good health.

In regard to this clonotype: A read error may explain this, as a much larger clone is one base away. This rearrangement joins TRBV20-1 to TRBJ2-3; no firm D call. Looked up from germline, CDR1 is DFQATT and CDR2 is SNEGSKA (reference sequence). The length of the CDR3 is 12 residues. The V end was cut by 7 bases, the J end by 0 bases, with 8 bases between. The CDR3: CSVQKSTDTQYF. CDR3 DNA sequence: TGCAGTGTCCAAAAGAGCACAGATACGCAGTATTTT.

The rearrangement joins TRBV20-1 to TRBJ2-5, with D unclear. The germline V gene has CDR1 DFQATT and CDR2 SNEGSKA (reference sequence). The CDR3 is 13 residues long. Trimming took off 3 bases at V and 5 bases at J, with 13 bases between the two ends. CDR3 region: CSASIVGRETQYF. The CDR3 DNA follows: TGCAGTGCTAGTATAGTTGGGCGGGAGACCCAGTACTTC.

This clonotype occurred once. The rearrangement joins TRBV12-3 or TRBV12-4 to TRBJ2-2, with D possibly being TRBD2 (5 bases). Trimming removed 2 bases from V and 6 bases from J, with 13 bases in between. CDR3 length: 15 residues. CDR3 amino acids: CASSLSVIGAGELFF. The CDR3 DNA reads as TGTGCCAGCAGTTTATCTGTTATCGGGGCCGGGGAGCTGTTTTTT.

This clonotype turned up a few times. The chain uses TRBV6-5 and TRBJ1-2; perhaps TRBD1 as D (5 bases). The germline V and J ends were trimmed by 7 bases and 7 bases, with 19 bases remaining between them. The CDR3 sequence is 14 residues long. Germline CDR1 MNHEY, CDR2 SVGAGI. The DNA for the CDR3 is TGTGCCAGCACCTCAGGCCCAGGGACGGGTGGCTACACCTTC. Translated: CASTSGPGTGGYTF.